Reported below is one T cell receptor beta chain. The data were obtained in a study of blood T cell repertoires in COVID-19. As for the study in general: Donors in the United States, Italy and Spain gave samples during acute or convalescent COVID-19. PBMCs, B-cell-depleted T cells, or T cells were the source of the cDNA or gDNA that made up the material.

Germline V gene data show CDR1 as MDHEN and CDR2 as SYDVKM. V was shortened by 8 bases and J by 0 bases, with 23 bases between the two germline ends. The CDR3 spans 17 residues. Per the original data handling: Quantification of nucleated cells was approximated via reference gene primer amplification. Produced via immunoSEQ multiplex PCR; TCRdb's table is partial and in-frame only. For V, J and clone size, that table is used; D and trimming come from the DNA. The sample holds 60,000 or so clones, 70% to 90% seen once. This clonotype originated in a human donor with active COVID-19. The donor label of this sample is uncertain. The rearrangement joins TRBV28 to TRBJ2-7, with D maybe TRBD2 (5 bases). Sequenced: peripheral blood. CDR3 nucleotides: TGTGCCAGCCTACCCGGCGGGCGGACCATTAGCTCCTACGAGCAGTACTTC. Its translation is CASLPGGRTISSYEQYF.